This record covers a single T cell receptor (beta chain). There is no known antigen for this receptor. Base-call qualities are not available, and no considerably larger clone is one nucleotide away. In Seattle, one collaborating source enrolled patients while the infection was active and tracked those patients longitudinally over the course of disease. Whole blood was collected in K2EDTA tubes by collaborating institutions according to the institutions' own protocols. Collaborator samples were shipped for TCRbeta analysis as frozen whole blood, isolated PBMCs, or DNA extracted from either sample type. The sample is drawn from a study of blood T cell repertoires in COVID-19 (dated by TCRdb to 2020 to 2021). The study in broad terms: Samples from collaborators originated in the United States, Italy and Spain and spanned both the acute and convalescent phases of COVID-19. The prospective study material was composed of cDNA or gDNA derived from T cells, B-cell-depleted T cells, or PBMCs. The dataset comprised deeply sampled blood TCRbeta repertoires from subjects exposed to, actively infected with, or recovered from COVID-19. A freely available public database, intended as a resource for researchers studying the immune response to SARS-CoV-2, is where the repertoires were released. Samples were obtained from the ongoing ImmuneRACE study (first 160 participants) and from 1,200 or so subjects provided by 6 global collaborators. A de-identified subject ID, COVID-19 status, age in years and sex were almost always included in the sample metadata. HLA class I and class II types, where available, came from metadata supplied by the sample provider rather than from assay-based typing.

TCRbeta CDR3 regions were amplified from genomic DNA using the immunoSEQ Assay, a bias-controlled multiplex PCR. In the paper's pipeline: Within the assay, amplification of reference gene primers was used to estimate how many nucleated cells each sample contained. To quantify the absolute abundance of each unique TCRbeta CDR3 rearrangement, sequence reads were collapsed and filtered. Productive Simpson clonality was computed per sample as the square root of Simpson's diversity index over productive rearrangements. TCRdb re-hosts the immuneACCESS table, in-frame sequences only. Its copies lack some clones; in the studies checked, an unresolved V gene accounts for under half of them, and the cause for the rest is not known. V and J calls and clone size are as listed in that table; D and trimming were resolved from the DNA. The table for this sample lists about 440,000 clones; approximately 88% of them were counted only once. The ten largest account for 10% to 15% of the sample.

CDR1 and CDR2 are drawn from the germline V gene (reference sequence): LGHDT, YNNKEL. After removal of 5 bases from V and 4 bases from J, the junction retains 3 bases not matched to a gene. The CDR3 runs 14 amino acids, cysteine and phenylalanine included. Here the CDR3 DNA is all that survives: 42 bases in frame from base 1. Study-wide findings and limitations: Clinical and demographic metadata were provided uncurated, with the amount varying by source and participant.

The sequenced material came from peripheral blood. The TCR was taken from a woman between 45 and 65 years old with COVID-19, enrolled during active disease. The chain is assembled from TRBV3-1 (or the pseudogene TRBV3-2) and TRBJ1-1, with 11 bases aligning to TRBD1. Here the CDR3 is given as CASSGTGGGTEAFF. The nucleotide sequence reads TGTGCCAGCAGCGGGACAGGGGGGGGCACTGAAGCTTTCTTT.